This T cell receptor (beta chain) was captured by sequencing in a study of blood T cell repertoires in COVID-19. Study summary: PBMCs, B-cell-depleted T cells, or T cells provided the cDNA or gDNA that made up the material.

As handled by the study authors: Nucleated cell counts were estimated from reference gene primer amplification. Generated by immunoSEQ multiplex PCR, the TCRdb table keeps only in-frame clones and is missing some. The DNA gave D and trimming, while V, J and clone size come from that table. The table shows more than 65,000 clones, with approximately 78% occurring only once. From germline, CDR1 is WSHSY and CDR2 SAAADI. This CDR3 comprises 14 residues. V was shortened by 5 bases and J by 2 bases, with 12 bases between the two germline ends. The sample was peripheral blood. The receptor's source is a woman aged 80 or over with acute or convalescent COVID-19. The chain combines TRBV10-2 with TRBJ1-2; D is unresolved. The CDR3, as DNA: TGCGCCAGCAGTCCCTCGGGAGTAAACTATGGCTACACCTTC. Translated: CASSPSGVNYGYTF.